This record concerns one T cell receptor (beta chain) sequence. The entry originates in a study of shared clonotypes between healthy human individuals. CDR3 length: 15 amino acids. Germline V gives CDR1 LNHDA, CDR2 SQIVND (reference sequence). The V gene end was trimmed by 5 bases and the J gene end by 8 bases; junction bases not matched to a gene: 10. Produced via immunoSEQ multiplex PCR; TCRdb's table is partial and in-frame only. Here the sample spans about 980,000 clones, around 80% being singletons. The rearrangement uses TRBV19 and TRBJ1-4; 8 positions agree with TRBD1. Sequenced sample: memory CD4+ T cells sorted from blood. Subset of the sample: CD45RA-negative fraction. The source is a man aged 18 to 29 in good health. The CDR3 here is CASSWAQGAREKLFF. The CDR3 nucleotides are TGTGCCAGTAGTTGGGCTCAGGGGGCGCGGGAAAAACTGTTTTTT.